These 21 T cell receptor beta chains originate from one sample sequenced in a study of shared clonotypes between healthy human individuals. Assay used: immunoSEQ multiplex PCR; TCRdb lists only in-frame clones, some missing. The sample includes millions of clones, around 90% of them seen just once. What was sequenced was naive CD4+ T cells sorted from blood. The subset denotes: CD45RA+ positively selected. These receptors all stem from a man between 18 and 35 years old in good health.

The chain uses TRBV6-5 and TRBJ2-5; maybe TRBD1 (6 bases). CDR1 is MNHEY and CDR2 is SVGAGI in the germline V gene. The CDR3 is 13 amino acids. With 6 bases removed from V and 7 bases from J, the gap between germline ends came to 15 bases. CDR3: CASRPTGSVTQYF. CDR3 DNA: TGTGCCAGCAGACCGACAGGTTCTGTGACCCAGTACTTC.

The chain carries TRBV11-2 and TRBJ2-7; 12 nucleotides agree with TRBD2. The CDR3 extends over 17 amino acids. Germline trimming cut 5 bases from V and 7 bases from J; bases unmatched to any gene: 15. From germline, CDR1 is SGHAT and CDR2 FQNNGV. DNA of the CDR3: TGTGCCAGCAGCACATGGACTAGCGGGACGCAGAGGGGGGAGCAGTACTTC. Translated: CASSTWTSGTQRGEQYF.

There are a few counts of this clone. This chain links TRBV30 with TRBJ1-2; no definite D call. The V end lost 1 base, the J end lost 4 bases, and 10 bases lay between the germline ends. This CDR3 spans 13 amino acids. Germline V lookup: CDR1 GTSNPN, CDR2 SVGIG (reference sequence). For the CDR3, the DNA is TGTGCCTGGAGTGAAGGGAGACTCTATGGCTACACCTTC. It codes for CAWSEGRLYGYTF.

This chain links TRBV18 with TRBJ1-1; TRBD1 is a possible D gene (5 bases). Germline CDR1 is KGHSH and CDR2 is LQKENI. The CDR3 has 13 residues. V was clipped by 4 bases and J by 4 bases, with 10 bases between them. In nucleotides, the CDR3 is TGTGCCAGCTCACTCAGGGAAGGCACTGAAGCTTTCTTT. Translation gives CASSLREGTEAFF.

This clone is a singleton in its sample. The rearrangement links TRBV9 to TRBJ2-1; D tentatively reads TRBD1 or TRBD2 (5 bases each). This CDR3 is 15 amino acids long. Trimming left V 0 bases short and J 8 bases short, with 15 bases between. The germline CDR1 and CDR2 sequences are SGDLS and YYNGEE. The CDR3 region has the DNA TGTGCCAGCAGCGTAGCATCCGGGGCCCCGGATGAGCAGTTCTTC. This translates into CASSVASGAPDEQFF.

This clone has only one observation. This chain uses TRBV28 with TRBJ2-7; D is unresolved. The ends were cut back, 5 bases at V and 0 bases at J, with 14 bases in the middle. Germline CDR1 reads MDHEN; CDR2 reads SYDVKM. This CDR3 spans 15 amino acids. The CDR3 DNA is TGTGCCAGCAGTCACATGGACGGCAACTCCTACGAGCAGTACTTC. Translation gives CASSHMDGNSYEQYF.

Comment on this clone: Other DNA sequences within the sample encode an identical CDR3. The chain employs TRBV20-1 and TRBJ2-3; D not certain. The length of the CDR3 is 11 residues. Germline-derived CDR1 and CDR2 are DFQATT and SNEGSKA (reference sequence). Trimming took off 3 bases at V and 6 bases at J, with 7 bases between the two ends. CDR3 nucleotides: TGCAGTGCTAGCGGCGGTGATACGCAGTATTTT. Its translation is CSASGGDTQYF.

About this clone: The identical CDR3 is also encoded by other nucleotide sequences in the sample. V usage is TRBV10-3 and J usage is TRBJ2-7; 7 positions match TRBD2. The V segment lost 6 bases and the J segment 0 bases; nucleotides outside the gene matches: 2. The CDR3 loop spans 13 amino acids. CDR1 ENHRY and CDR2 SYGVKD come from the germline V gene. CDR3 bases: TGTGCCATCAGGGCTAGCGGCTCCTACGAGCAGTACTTC. Protein: CAIRASGSYEQYF.

J is TRBJ2-7 and V is TRBV5-1; maybe TRBD1 (6 bases). Germline V gives CDR1 SGHRS, CDR2 YFSETQ. The CDR3 extends over 14 amino acids. V gave up 0 bases and J gave up 6 bases, with 13 bases separating them. CDR3 in amino acids: CASSLDREGREQYF. CDR3 coding DNA: TGCGCCAGCAGCTTGGACAGGGAAGGACGCGAGCAGTACTTC.

This clone occurred a few times. The same CDR3 also results from other DNA sequences found in this sample. The genes are TRBV2 and TRBJ1-1; D call uncertain. CDR1 and CDR2 from the germline V gene are SNHLY and FYNNEI. The ends were cut back, 4 bases at V and 1 base at J, with 7 bases in the middle. This CDR3 comprises 13 residues. For the CDR3, the DNA is TGTGCCAGCAGTGGGCAGGCGAACACTGAAGCTTTCTTT. It yields the protein CASSGQANTEAFF.

The chain uses TRBV10-3 and TRBJ2-1, with D unclear. The V and J ends lost 4 bases and 8 bases respectively, with 12 bases between them. This CDR3 comprises 13 residues. The germline CDR1 and CDR2 sequences are ENHRY and SYGVKD. The CDR3 DNA reads as TGTGCCATCAGTGTCATTACTGCCGATGAGCAGTTCTTC. It specifies CAISVITADEQFF.

This chain connects TRBV5-1 to TRBJ1-4; a possible D gene is TRBD1 (5 bases). V was clipped by 0 bases and J by 3 bases, with 12 bases between them. Germline CDR1 and CDR2: SGHRS and YFSETQ. The CDR3 runs 16 residues. CDR3: CASSLAVLGANEKLFF. The CDR3 DNA follows: TGCGCCAGCAGCTTGGCCGTCTTAGGGGCTAATGAAAAACTGTTTTTT.

The rearrangement links TRBV2 to TRBJ1-5, with D tentatively TRBD1 (6 bases). The CDR3 sequence is 16 residues long. Germline values: CDR1 SNHLY, CDR2 FYNNEI. Trimming stripped 1 base from V and 2 bases from J, with 12 bases between. The chain's CDR3 is CASSEGTKGGNQPQHF. DNA for the CDR3: TGTGCCAGCAGTGAAGGTACCAAGGGGGGCAATCAGCCCCAGCATTTT.

The chain links TRBV5-4 to TRBJ2-7, with D tentatively TRBD1 (5 bases). The CDR3 is made up of 14 amino acids. Trimming took 1 base from V and 1 from J, leaving 9 bases between them. Germline V gene sequence: CDR1 SGHNT, CDR2 YYREEE (reference sequence). This chain's CDR3 is CASSLRAGSYEQYF. CDR3 DNA sequence: TGTGCCAGCAGCTTGAGGGCAGGGTCCTACGAGCAGTACTTC.

V and J are TRBV18 and TRBJ2-5, with 7 positions matching TRBD2. V lost 6 bases to trimming and J lost 5 bases; unmatched junction nucleotides: 9. This CDR3 has 14 amino acids. Germline lookup yields CDR1 KGHSH and CDR2 LQKENI. The CDR3 region is CASSYASGGETQYF. The CDR3 DNA follows: TGTGCCAGCTCTTACGCGTCGGGGGGTGAGACCCAGTACTTC.

The gene calls are TRBV11-2 and TRBJ2-1, with a possible D match to TRBD2 (6 bases). This CDR3 spans 16 amino acids. The germline V gene has CDR1 SGHAT and CDR2 FQNNGV. V was pared by 4 bases and J by 4 bases, with 17 bases between. CDR3 DNA sequence: TGTGCCAGCAGCTCGGGACTTCTCGGATATTACAATGAGCAGTTCTTC. Translated, it gives CASSSGLLGYYNEQFF. The complete variable domain, with remaining parts taken from reference TRBV11-2 and TRBJ2-1, reads EAGVAQSPRYKIIEKRQSVAFWCNPISGHATLYWYQQILGQGPKLLIQFQNNGVVDDSQLPKDRFSAERLKGVDSTLKIQPAKLEDSAVYLCASSSGLLGYYNEQFFGPGTRLTVL.

The table lists this clone with a count of one. This same CDR3 is encoded by further DNA sequences in the sample. This sequence joins TRBV5-1 and TRBJ2-3, with a weak D call TRBD2 (5 bases). There are 14 residues in the CDR3. The V end lost 2 bases, the J end lost 2 bases, and 9 bases lay between the germline ends. CDR1 and CDR2 (germline): SGHRS, YFSETQ. The CDR3 spells CASSLRTSTDTQYF. CDR3 DNA: TGCGCCAGCAGCTTAAGGACTTCCACAGATACGCAGTATTTT. Full variable domain (outside the CDR3, taken from reference TRBV5-1 and TRBJ2-3): KAGVTQTPRYLIKTRGQQVTLSCSPISGHRSVSWYQQTPGQGLQFLFEYFSETQRNKGNFPGRFSGRQFSNSRSEMNVSTLELGDSALYLCASSLRTSTDTQYFGPGTRLTVL.

The chain recombines TRBV7-3 with TRBJ2-5; D is uncertain. Between the trimmed V and J ends, which lost 5 bases and 5 bases, there was a span of 12 bases. The germline V gene encodes CDR1 SGHTA and CDR2 FQGTGA. The CDR3 runs to 13 residues. This CDR3 reads CASSRGGSETQYF. As DNA, the CDR3 is TGTGCCAGCAGCCGAGGCGGCTCGGAGACCCAGTACTTC.

About this clone itself: This CDR3 is also generated by other DNA sequences in the sample. CDR3 nucleotide sequence: TGCGCCAGCAGCTTGGGAGACAGCACAGATACGCAGTATTTT. It codes for CASSLGDSTDTQYF. J is TRBJ2-3 and V is TRBV5-1; no firm D call. The CDR3 consists of 14 residues. Germline CDR1 SGHRS, CDR2 YFSETQ. The ends were cut back, 0 bases at V and 0 bases at J, with 5 bases in the middle.

Here the CDR3 reads CASRHGTGGIPMEQFF. In DNA, the CDR3 is TGTGCCAGCAGGCACGGGACAGGGGGCATCCCCATGGAGCAGTTCTTC. This rearrangement joins TRBV2 to TRBJ2-1; 12 positions agree with TRBD1. This CDR3 contains 16 residues. Germline-derived CDR1 and CDR2 are SNHLY and FYNNEI. The J segment lost 10 bases and the V segment lost 6 bases, leaving 13 bases of the junction unmatched. Full variable domain (rest looked up from reference TRBV2 and TRBJ2-1): EPEVTQTPSHQVTQMGQEVILRCVPISNHLYFYWYRQILGQKVEFLVSFYNNEISEKSEIFDDQFSVERPDGSNFTLKIRSTKLEDSAMYFCASRHGTGGIPMEQFFGPGTRLTVL.

The chain joins TRBV5-1 to TRBJ1-2; no clear D gene. The length of the CDR3 is 15 residues. Looked up from germline, CDR1 is SGHRS and CDR2 is YFSETQ. Between the trimmed V and J ends, which lost 4 bases and 2 bases, there was a span of 15 bases. CDR3 sequence reads: CASSQPGGQNYGYTF. The CDR3 nucleotides are TGCGCCAGCAGCCAGCCGGGTGGGCAAAACTATGGCTACACCTTC. Variable domain in full (rest from reference TRBV5-1 and TRBJ1-2): KAGVTQTPRYLIKTRGQQVTLSCSPISGHRSVSWYQQTPGQGLQFLFEYFSETQRNKGNFPGRFSGRQFSNSRSEMNVSTLELGDSALYLCASSQPGGQNYGYTFGSGTRLTVV.